This T cell receptor beta chain was profiled in a study of shared T cell receptors in the human thymus. CDR3 length equals 16 residues. The V end lost 0 bases, the J end lost 7 bases, and 19 bases lay between the germline ends. CDR1 and CDR2 (germline): SGHTA, FQGNSA. The table came from immunoSEQ multiplex PCR; TCRdb's copy has only in-frame clones and leaves some out. Here the sample spans roughly 700,000 clones, approximately 90% being singletons. This sample was shared with a second study, whose subject was human thymus T cells. That work states: Serving as donors were healthy Finnish infants, each of whom was having open corrective surgery for congenital heart defects. Thymus was obtained from resections taken during corrective heart surgery. It looked as if thymic and blood repertoires used V and J genes in a biased way. What related research reported was that thymic repertoires overlapped highly among unrelated individuals.

The source of this sequence is a boy under three years old with a congenital heart defect. Sequencing was carried out using thymocytes. The V call is TRBV7-2, the J call TRBJ2-7; D is possibly TRBD2 (5 bases). CDR3 region: CASSLARTPVLGEQYF. In DNA form, the CDR3 reads TGTGCCAGCAGCTTAGCCCGGACTCCGGTATTAGGGGAGCAGTACTTC.